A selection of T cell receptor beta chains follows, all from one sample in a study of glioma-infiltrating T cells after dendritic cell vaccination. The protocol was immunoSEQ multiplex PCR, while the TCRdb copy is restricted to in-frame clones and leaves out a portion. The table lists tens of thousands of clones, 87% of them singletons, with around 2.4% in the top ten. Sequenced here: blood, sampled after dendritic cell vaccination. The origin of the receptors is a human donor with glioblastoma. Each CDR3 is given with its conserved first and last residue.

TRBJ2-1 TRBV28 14 CAHGSGGGYNEQFF
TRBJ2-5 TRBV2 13 CASSRGTQETQYF
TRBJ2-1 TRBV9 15 CASSLTSGLYNEQFF
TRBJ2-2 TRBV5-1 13 CASSWGLTGELFF
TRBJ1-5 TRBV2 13 CATTGDSNQPQHF
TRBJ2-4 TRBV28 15 CASRLTAGGINIQYF
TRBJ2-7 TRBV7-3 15 CASSLTGTGFYEQYF
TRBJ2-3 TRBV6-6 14 CASSYGQGTDTQYF
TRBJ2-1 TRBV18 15 CASSRLAGVYNEQFF
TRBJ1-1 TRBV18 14 CASSPIETGTEAFF
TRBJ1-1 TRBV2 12 CASRTGNTEAFF
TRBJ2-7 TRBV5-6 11 CASSRSWRLYF
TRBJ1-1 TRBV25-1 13 CASSVRTGDEAFF
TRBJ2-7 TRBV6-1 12 CASSANQYEQYF
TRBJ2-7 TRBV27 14 CASSSAGPSYEQYF
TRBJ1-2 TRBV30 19 CAWSRLRGQGARLKDGYTF
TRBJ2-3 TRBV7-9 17 CASSSILAGGPMDTQYF
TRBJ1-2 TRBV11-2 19 CASSFPKGQSPVGNYGYTF
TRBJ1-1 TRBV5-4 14 CASSGGGSNTEAFF
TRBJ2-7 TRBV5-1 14 CASSLARQQYEQYF
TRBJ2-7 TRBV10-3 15 CAIRGTSGRSYEQYF
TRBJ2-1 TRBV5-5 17 CASSLVTSGAGTNEQFF
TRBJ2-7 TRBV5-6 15 CASSSKTGWRGEQYF
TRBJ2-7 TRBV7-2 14 CASSLLAGGGEQYF
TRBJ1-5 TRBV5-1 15 CASNLGGSGAQPQHF
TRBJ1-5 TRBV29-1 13 CSVWTGENQPQHF
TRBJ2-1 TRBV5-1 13 CASSLVTYGEQFF